The 20 T cell receptor beta chains below come from one sample, sequenced in a study of a mutant IDH1 vaccine in newly diagnosed glioma. These receptors have no known antigen. Time point reported: week 23, last vaccination. Doses of 300 ug of mutant IDH1 20-mer peptide were given with topical imiquimod. Sequenced by immunoSEQ multiplex PCR; TCRdb stores in-frame clones only, minus some. This table holds roughly 70,000 clones, roughly 84% found once. Sequences were derived from PBMCs, sampled from a glioma patient whose treatment included an IDH1 peptide vaccine. The source of these receptors is a young man with glioma.

This chain uses TRBV30 with TRBJ2-3; D not resolved. V dropped 0 bases and J dropped 2 bases, with 9 bases sitting between them. This CDR3 has 14 residues. Germline CDR1 GTSNPN, CDR2 SVGIG (reference sequence). CDR3: CAWSVGFSTDTQYF. The CDR3 DNA sequence: TGTGCCTGGAGTGTCGGTTTTTCCACAGATACGCAGTATTTT. Looking up the rest from reference TRBV30 and TRBJ2-3 gives the full variable domain: SQTIHQWPATLVQPVGSPLSLECTVEGTSNPNLYWYRQAAGRGLQLLFYSVGIGQISSEVPQNLSASRPQDRQFILSSKKLLLSDSGFYLCAWSVGFSTDTQYFGPGTRLTVL.

V usage is TRBV28 and J usage is TRBJ2-7; 7 positions agree with TRBD1. Germline CDR1 MDHEN, CDR2 SYDVKM. The CDR3 runs to 15 residues. Losses at the gene ends were 6 bases for V and 2 bases for J; bases not matched to a gene: 10. CDR3 nucleotides: TGTGCCAGCAGATCCCCGGGACAGCCACCCTACGAGCAGTACTTC. This sequence encodes CASRSPGQPPYEQYF.

This rearrangement joins TRBV10-3 to TRBJ2-7; D not resolved. Germline loops: CDR1 ENHRY, CDR2 SYGVKD. With 4 bases removed from V and 4 bases from J, the gap between germline ends came to 20 bases. The CDR3 loop spans 16 amino acids. CDR3 sequence reads: CAISGELETSGYEQYF. DNA for the CDR3: TGTGCCATCAGTGGGGAACTGGAGACATCGGGTTACGAGCAGTACTTC.

The CDR3: CASSLTAGANVLTF. The DNA of the CDR3 is TGTGCCAGCAGCTTGACAGCTGGGGCCAACGTCCTGACTTTC. This chain joins TRBV7-9 and TRBJ2-6, with a weak D call TRBD1 (5 bases). Trimming removed 3 bases from V and 2 bases from J, with 5 bases in between. The germline gives CDR1 SEHNR, CDR2 FQNEAQ (reference sequence). The CDR3 extends over 14 amino acids.

The table lists this clone with a few counts. The chain combines TRBV19 with TRBJ1-5; the match to TRBD1 covers 7 bases. Unmatched junction bases numbered 7, after V lost 4 bases and J lost 4 bases. Germline V CDR1 and CDR2: LNHDA, SQIVND (reference sequence). This CDR3 spans 15 amino acids. The CDR3 DNA sequence: TGTGCCAGTAGTACCCGGACAGGATCTAATCAGCCCCAGCATTTT. Its translation: CASSTRTGSNQPQHF.

This clone was detected a few times. The chain links TRBV5-1 to TRBJ1-5; the D is unclear. The ends were cut back, 2 bases at V and 3 bases at J, with 6 bases in the middle. Per the germline V gene, CDR1 is SGHRS and CDR2 is YFSETQ. The CDR3 consists of 13 residues. The CDR3 region has the DNA TGCGCCAGCAGCTTCTCCCCCAATCAGCCCCAGCATTTT. Protein product: CASSFSPNQPQHF.

This clone appeared once. The rearrangement uses TRBV9 and TRBJ1-1; 8 bases agree with TRBD1. Losses at the gene ends were 3 bases for V and 1 base for J; bases not matched to a gene: 11. The CDR3 is made up of 17 amino acids. CDR1 is SGDLS, CDR2 YYNGEE, per germline. In DNA, the CDR3 is TGTGCCAGCAGCGCTGGACAGGGTATTAGAGGGAACACTGAAGCTTTCTTT. As protein: CASSAGQGIRGNTEAFF. Based on the CDR3 plus reference TRBV9 and TRBJ1-1, the full variable domain is DSGVTQTPKHLITATGQRVTLRCSPRSGDLSVYWYQQSLDQGLQFLIQYYNGEERAKGNILERFSAQQFPDLHSELNLSSLELGDSALYFCASSAGQGIRGNTEAFFGQGTRLTVV.

The chain joins TRBV6-4 to TRBJ2-3; D uncertain. V lost 0 bases and J lost 4, with 11 bases in between. This CDR3 spans 15 amino acids. Germline-derived CDR1 and CDR2 are MRHNA and SNTAGT. CDR3 sequence: CASSDSSGRADTQYF. The CDR3 nucleotides read TGTGCCAGCAGTGACTCGAGTGGAAGGGCAGATACGCAGTATTTT.

This rearrangement joins TRBV4-3 to TRBJ2-2; perhaps TRBD1 as D (6 bases). Germline V gene lookup returns CDR1 LGHNA and CDR2 YSLEER. The CDR3 length is 15 residues. V lost 4 bases and J 5 bases, leaving 14 bases between the germline ends. The CDR3 region is CASSPPPGQTGELFF. CDR3 DNA: TGCGCCAGCAGCCCACCACCGGGACAAACCGGGGAGCTGTTTTTT.

This chain uses TRBV30 with TRBJ1-5; maybe TRBD1 (6 bases). Between the trimmed V and J ends, which lost 0 bases and 7 bases, there was a span of 10 bases. Germline CDR1 GTSNPN, CDR2 SVGIG (reference sequence). The CDR3 has 13 residues. CDR3 DNA sequence: TGTGCCTGGAGTGTGGGGGCAGGACAGCCCCAGCATTTT. Translating it yields CAWSVGAGQPQHF.

The V call is TRBV19, the J call TRBJ2-6, with 7 bases lining up with TRBD1. Germline V lookup: CDR1 LNHDA, CDR2 SQIVND (reference sequence). The CDR3 totals 15 residues. Trimming at V came to 9 bases and at J to 4 bases, leaving 9 bases not matched to a gene. DNA for the CDR3: TGTGCCAGCAGGCGACAGGGACCAGGGGCCAACGTCCTGACTTTC. This translates into CASRRQGPGANVLTF.

V usage is TRBV28 and J usage is TRBJ2-7; D not certain. The CDR3 sequence is 12 residues long. V shed 7 bases and J shed 6 bases, with 13 bases lying between them. In germline, CDR1 is MDHEN, CDR2 SYDVKM. The CDR3 protein is CASTPSDREQYF. As DNA, the CDR3 is TGTGCCAGCACCCCAAGTGACCGCGAGCAGTACTTC.

The chain uses TRBV27 and TRBJ1-2; the match to TRBD1 covers 7 bases. Germline CDR1 is MNHEY and CDR2 is SMNVEV (reference sequence). The CDR3 has 15 residues. V trimming: 6 bases; J trimming: 4 bases; junction bases outside the gene matches: 11. Here the CDR3 DNA reads TGTGCCAGCAGCACCTTAGGGACAGCCTTCTATGGCTACACCTTC. Translation gives CASSTLGTAFYGYTF.

The rearrangement links TRBV21-1 to TRBJ2-1. TRBV21-1 is deemed a pseudogene. The CDR3 is made up of 18 amino acids. The CDR3 region has the DNA TGTGCCAGCAGCAAAGTAGGGGGGCGCCGGGCCCCCTCTGGGGGGCAGTTCTTC. Its translation: CASSKVGGRRAPSGGQFF.

The chain joins TRBV27 to TRBJ2-2; 12 nucleotides agree with TRBD2. CDR1 and CDR2 from the germline V gene are MNHEY and SMNVEV (reference sequence). This CDR3 is 18 amino acids long. The ends lost 4 bases at V and 7 bases at J; junction bases unmatched: 13. The CDR3 DNA is TGTGCCAGCAGTTGGAGACCCCTAGCGGGGGGGCGTGTCGGGGAGCTGTTTTTT. This sequence encodes CASSWRPLAGGRVGELFF.

The CDR3 DNA sequence: TGTGCCAGCAGCTATACCTTGACAGTCTCCTACGAGCAGTACTTC. Amino acid sequence: CASSYTLTVSYEQYF. The chain has TRBV7-9 and TRBJ2-7; D possibly corresponds to TRBD1 (5 bases). Germline assignment: CDR1 SEHNR and CDR2 FQNEAQ (reference sequence). CDR3 length: 15 amino acids. With 4 bases removed from V and 0 bases from J, the gap between germline ends came to 13 bases.

This clone was seen more than once but under ten times. This chain uses TRBV6-5 with TRBJ2-5; no firm D call. Looked up from germline, CDR1 is MNHEY and CDR2 is SVGAGI. The CDR3 has 14 residues. Deletions cut 2 bases from V and 4 bases from J, with 11 bases between. The CDR3 loop reads CASSYEVRRETQYF. The CDR3 bases are TGTGCCAGCAGTTACGAAGTCAGACGAGAGACCCAGTACTTC.

The rearrangement links TRBV5-5 to TRBJ1-1; 7 bases are shared with TRBD1. The V and J ends lost 0 bases and 4 bases, in that order; junction bases with no gene match: 3. The CDR3 has 14 amino acids. The germline CDR1 and CDR2 sequences are SGHKS and YYEKEE (reference sequence). The CDR3 loop is CASSLEGAGTEAFF. As DNA, the CDR3 is TGTGCCAGCAGCTTGGAGGGGGCTGGCACTGAAGCTTTCTTT. Full variable domain (rest looked up from reference TRBV5-5 and TRBJ1-1): DAGVTQSPTHLIKTRGQQVTLRCSPISGHKSVSWYQQVLGQGPQFIFQYYEKEERGRGNFPDRFSARQFPNYSSELNVNALLLGDSALYLCASSLEGAGTEAFFGQGTRLTVV.

This chain uses TRBV5-1 with TRBJ2-7; TRBD1 matches at 9 bases. This CDR3 is built from 14 residues. The germline CDR1 and CDR2 sequences are SGHRS and YFSETQ. Losses at the gene ends were 2 bases for V and 7 bases for J; bases not matched to a gene: 7. Here the CDR3 reads CASSFFGQGSEQYF. Here the CDR3 DNA reads TGCGCCAGCAGCTTCTTTGGACAGGGGAGTGAGCAGTACTTC.

The genes are TRBV2 and TRBJ2-7; D ambiguous. There are 17 residues in the CDR3. From germline, CDR1 is SNHLY and CDR2 FYNNEI. V shed 1 base and J shed 3 bases, with 19 bases lying between them. The CDR3 here is CASSEGSYGLVNYEQYF. In DNA form, the CDR3 reads TGTGCCAGCAGTGAAGGCTCTTATGGATTAGTGAACTACGAGCAGTACTTC.